The present TCR beta chain was sequenced within a study of blood T cells in healthy people across ages. Looking at the study overall: Researchers report that template switching captured about one barcoded beta molecule per two T cells. Study-level findings and limits: The fall in TCR beta diversity per million T cells was roughly linear with age.

In its sample, this clonotype was seen a few times. Its antigen remains unknown. The CDR3 extends over 15 amino acids. Germline V lookup: CDR1 MNHEY, CDR2 SVGEGT. Losses at the gene ends were 0 bases for V and 10 bases for J; bases not matched to a gene: 7. Next came a second PCR, run for about 6 to 11 cycles, which used a sample-barcoded 5' primer along with a J-beta primer mix. TCRdb used MiXCR to reprocess the 5' RACE reads, holding one entry per CDR3 protein. The data contain 700,000 to 900,000 distinct CDR3 sequences, about 26% of them seen just once; the ten biggest clones take up 2.5% to 3.5%. The data also belong to a second study, concerning T cells of mothers and their children. As that study records: Per mother, over 9.5 million TCR beta CDR3 reads were obtained; per child, about 3.3 million.

This TCR was recovered from a boy aged 5 to 17 in good health. V is TRBV6-2 or TRBV6-3 and J is TRBJ2-3; 10 bases align to TRBD2. The sequencing input was blood. The CDR3 loop is CASSYSGTSARSQYF. CDR3 coding DNA: TGTGCCAGCAGTTACTCCGGGACTAGCGCTCGATCGCAGTATTTT.